This TCR beta chain was found in a study of response to subunit inactivated influenza vaccine. Points from the study as a whole: That few new T cells are recruited by each seasonal influenza vaccination was the authors' suggestion.

This clonotype occurred a few times. Its target is not known. The germline V and J ends were trimmed by 3 bases and 11 bases, with 14 bases remaining between them. Per germline, CDR1 WSHSY and CDR2 SAAADI. The CDR3 has 12 amino acids. TCRdb processed the RT-PCR reads anew with MiXCR; each CDR3 protein has one entry. The data show roughly 520,000 distinct CDR3 sequences, about 25% seen once. The source material was CD4+ T cells sorted from PBMCs, sampled roughly 5 days after vaccination. The origin of this receptor is a man in his fifties who received an inactivated influenza vaccine. The gene calls are TRBV10-2 and TRBJ2-7; no firm D call. The DNA for the CDR3 is TGCGCCAGCAGTGAAGGTCAGACCCAGAAGTACTTC. Its protein is CASSEGQTQKYF.